This passage covers 26 T cell receptor beta chains from one sample sequenced in a study of human T cells and chemical hapten exposure. Described time point: patch test 1, 2 weeks after DPC sensitization. Treatment here: therapeutic diphenylcyclopropenone sensitization with weekly scalp DPC. Each CDR3 protein is one row after TCRdb ran MiXCR on the RACE reads. In the table there are some 170,000 distinct CDR3 sequences, under 25% of which are singletons. This specimen was whole blood, taken in connection with sensitization to the hapten diphenylcyclopropenone (DPC). The receptors shown here come from a woman aged 45-59 years with alopecia areata. Some clones in this sample may be carry-over from other donors' samples.

This clonotype has more than one count but fewer than ten. This sequence joins TRBV20-1 and TRBJ2-1, with D unresolved. The CDR3 covers 13 residues. V was pared by 1 base and J by 14 bases, with 18 bases between. Germline V gives CDR1 DFQATT, CDR2 SNEGSKA (reference sequence). The CDR3 loop reads CSARAALTREEFF. CDR3 DNA sequence: TGCAGTGCTAGAGCGGCCCTTACCCGAGAGGAGTTCTTC.

This clonotype has just a few counts. CDR3 sequence (DNA): TGTGCCAGCAGCTTTCCAGGGGAAAATCAGCCCCAGCATTTT. Encoded protein: CASSFPGENQPQHF. The chain carries TRBV7-9 and TRBJ1-5; a weak D match, TRBD1 (6 bases). Germline CDR1 is SEHNR and CDR2 is FQNEAQ (reference sequence). The CDR3 totals 14 residues. V was trimmed by 3 bases and J by 4 bases, leaving 10 bases between them.

This clonotype was counted many times. V usage is TRBV20-1 and J usage is TRBJ2-4, with TRBD1 identical over 7 bases. Germline CDR1 reads DFQATT; CDR2 reads SNEGSKA (reference sequence). This CDR3 is built from 11 residues. V shed 2 bases, J shed 15 bases, and the junction held 7 bases outside the gene matches. As DNA, the CDR3 is TGCAGTGCTAGATCGACAGGGCGGGCGTACTTC. Amino acids: CSARSTGRAYF.

This clonotype has just a few counts. The chain joins TRBV7-2 to TRBJ2-1; TRBD1 is a possible D gene (5 bases). Trimming removed 1 base at V and 3 bases at J, with 10 bases between. The CDR3 length is 15 residues. Per the germline V gene, CDR1 is SGHTA and CDR2 is FQGNSA. The CDR3 here is CASSLEQAIYNEQFF. In nucleotides, the CDR3 is TGTGCCAGCAGCTTAGAACAGGCGATCTACAATGAGCAGTTCTTC.

This clonotype turned up a few times. V usage is TRBV15 and J usage is TRBJ2-2, with unresolved D. This CDR3 has 11 residues. V lost 3 bases, J lost 8 bases, and 4 bases lay in between. CDR1 and CDR2 (germline): LNHNV, YYDKDF (reference sequence). In nucleotides, the CDR3 is TGTGCCACCAGCAGGCTAGGGGAGCTGTTTTTT. Residues: CATSRLGELFF.

This clonotype has just a few counts. This rearrangement joins TRBV15 to TRBJ2-7; D is unclear. Germline-derived CDR1 and CDR2 are LNHNV and YYDKDF (reference sequence). The V end was cut by 3 bases, the J end by 4 bases, with 7 bases between. The CDR3 consists of 12 residues. This CDR3 reads CATSSAQYEQYF. The CDR3 region has the DNA TGTGCCACCAGCAGTGCACAATACGAGCAGTACTTC.

The V gene is TRBV7-2, the J gene TRBJ1-4, with D perhaps matching TRBD1 (5 bases). V was pared by 5 bases and J by 3 bases, with 16 bases between. CDR3 length: 16 residues. Germline V CDR1 and CDR2: SGHTA, FQGNSA. CDR3 sequence: CASSPGLLPANEKLFF. In DNA form, the CDR3 reads TGTGCCAGCAGCCCGGGACTTCTACCGGCTAATGAAAAACTGTTTTTT.

This clonotype was found a few times. V and J are TRBV11-2 and TRBJ2-3, with D possibly being TRBD2 (6 bases). The V end lost 1 base, the J end lost 2 bases, and 13 bases lay between the germline ends. This CDR3 is built from 16 residues. Germline-derived CDR1 and CDR2 are SGHAT and FQNNGV. DNA of the CDR3: TGTGCCAGCAGCTTAGGTTCGGGGGAGTACACAGATACGCAGTATTTT. Its translation: CASSLGSGEYTDTQYF.

Of note for this clonotype: This may arise from a read error, as a much more abundant clone is one base away. V gene TRBV18 combines with J gene TRBJ2-3, with D perhaps matching TRBD1 (5 bases). This CDR3 comprises 13 residues. Germline assignment: CDR1 KGHSH and CDR2 LQKENI. For the CDR3, the DNA is TGTGTCAGCTCACCGGCCAGGGAAGATACGCAGTATTTT. It is translated as CVSSPAREDTQYF.

This clonotype was seen more than once but under ten times. The chain carries TRBV12-3 or TRBV12-4 and TRBJ2-1, with D perhaps matching TRBD1 or TRBD2 (5 bases each). Trimming took off 2 bases at V and 1 base at J, with 12 bases between the two ends. The CDR3 has 16 amino acids. The CDR3 DNA reads TGTGCCAGCAGTTTATTCCTGAGGGGATCCTACAATGAGCAGTTCTTC. This encodes CASSLFLRGSYNEQFF.

CDR3 sequence reads: CAHALLNTEAFF. CDR3 bases: TGTGCCCACGCCCTTTTGAACACTGAAGCTTTCTTT. The chain recombines TRBV6-1 with TRBJ1-1; no reliable D call. Germline-derived CDR1 and CDR2 are MNHNS and SASEGT. V shed 11 bases and J shed 0 bases, with 10 bases lying between them. CDR3 length: 12 residues.

The chain joins TRBV2 to TRBJ2-5, with TRBD1 matching over 9 bases. The germline CDR1 and CDR2 sequences are SNHLY and FYNNEI. This CDR3 is built from 15 residues. J gave up 4 bases and V 7 bases, and 10 bases lay outside the gene matches. CDR3 DNA sequence: TGTGCCAGCACTATTCGACCGGGACAGGGAGAGACCCAGTACTTC. This encodes CASTIRPGQGETQYF.

The V and J genes are TRBV20-1 and TRBJ2-3; D may be TRBD1 or TRBD2 (5 bases each). Between the trimmed V and J ends, which lost 6 bases and 2 bases, there was a span of 9 bases. CDR3 length equals 12 residues. Per germline, CDR1 DFQATT and CDR2 SNEGSKA (reference sequence). CDR3 protein: CSAGTFTDTQYF. The CDR3 DNA reads as TGCAGTGCCGGGACCTTCACAGATACGCAGTATTTT.

Only a few counts were recorded for this clonotype. The gene calls are TRBV7-3 and TRBJ2-5; 9 bases are a match to TRBD2. Trimming took 3 bases from V and 2 from J; bases not matched to a gene: 4. CDR1 SGHTA and CDR2 FQGTGA come from the germline V gene. This CDR3 region has 15 residues. In nucleotides, the CDR3 is TGTGCCAGCAGCTTGGGCGGGAGGGAACAAGAGACCCAGTACTTC. Translated: CASSLGGREQETQYF.

Only a few counts were recorded for this clonotype. The chain employs TRBV7-3 and TRBJ2-2; D gene unclear. Trimming took 1 base from V and 8 from J, leaving 8 bases between them. Germline V lookup: CDR1 SGHTA, CDR2 FQGTGA. The CDR3 runs 13 residues. The CDR3: CASSLSIAGELFF. The CDR3 DNA follows: TGTGCCAGCAGCTTAAGTATTGCTGGGGAGCTGTTTTTT.

The chain uses TRBV12-3 or TRBV12-4 and TRBJ1-5; D is unresolved. Trimming removed 5 bases at V and 3 bases at J, with 8 bases between. The CDR3 consists of 13 residues. DNA for the CDR3: TGTGCCAGCAGTGCAGGTGACAATCAGCCCCAGCATTTT. Translated: CASSAGDNQPQHF.

The chain is built from TRBV5-1 and TRBJ2-4; TRBD2 aligns across 8 bases. The germline CDR1 and CDR2 sequences are SGHRS and YFSETQ. V lost 5 bases to trimming and J lost 8 bases; unmatched junction nucleotides: 0. The CDR3 loop spans 11 amino acids. In DNA form, the CDR3 reads TGCGCCAGCAGGCGGGAGGACATTCAGTACTTC. It translates to CASRREDIQYF.

The sample holds a few counts of this clonotype. V and J are TRBV10-2 and TRBJ2-7, with D hard to call. The CDR3 length is 14 residues. V lost 10 bases and J 7 bases, leaving 23 bases between the germline ends. Germline V gene data show CDR1 as WSHSY and CDR2 as SAAADI. The chain's CDR3 is CATLPGVRSAEQYF. The CDR3 DNA is TGCGCCACCCTGCCTGGAGTCCGATCAGCAGAGCAGTACTTC.

The gene calls are TRBV20-1 and TRBJ2-7; no firm D call. The CDR3 runs to 12 residues. Germline assignment: CDR1 DFQATT and CDR2 SNEGSKA (reference sequence). Trimming shortened V by 1 base and J by 3 bases, and 7 bases separated the two germline ends. CDR3 sequence reads: CSARGSHYEQYF. In DNA form, the CDR3 reads TGCAGTGCTAGAGGTTCACACTACGAGCAGTACTTC.

This clonotype has just a few counts. The chain joins TRBV19 to TRBJ2-3; D is uncertain. V was pared by 3 bases and J by 4 bases, with 8 bases between. There are 13 residues in the CDR3. The V gene's germline CDR1 is LNHDA and CDR2 SQIVND (reference sequence). The CDR3 nucleotides read TGTGCCAGTAGTATCGGACGGCCAGATACGCAGTATTTT. It is translated as CASSIGRPDTQYF.

This clonotype occurred a few times. The rearrangement links TRBV29-1 to TRBJ1-5, with 10 bases identical to TRBD1. Unmatched junction bases numbered 4, after V lost 6 bases and J lost 5 bases. There are 13 residues in the CDR3. Germline lookup yields CDR1 SQVTM and CDR2 ANQGSEA. The CDR3 sequence is CSVGTGVDQPQHF. Here the CDR3 DNA reads TGCAGCGTCGGGACAGGGGTTGATCAGCCCCAGCATTTT.

The chain uses TRBV20-1 and TRBJ2-7, with 7 nucleotides matching TRBD2. Germline CDR1 reads DFQATT; CDR2 reads SNEGSKA (reference sequence). CDR3 length equals 12 residues. V was clipped by 3 bases and J by 5 bases; unmatched bases: 4. The CDR3 spells CSARTTSNEQYF. The CDR3 nucleotides read TGCAGTGCTAGGACGACTAGCAACGAGCAGTACTTC.

This clonotype was counted only a few times. The genes are TRBV27 and TRBJ2-1, with TRBD2 as a possible D gene (6 bases). Trimming took 3 bases from V and 4 from J, leaving 13 bases between them. Germline V gene lookup returns CDR1 MNHEY and CDR2 SMNVEV (reference sequence). CDR3 length: 15 residues. CDR3: CASSFAYGGYNEQFF. CDR3 sequence (DNA): TGTGCCAGCAGTTTCGCCTATGGAGGGTACAATGAGCAGTTCTTC.

The V and J genes are TRBV27 and TRBJ2-3; 7 nucleotides line up with TRBD2. Trimming at V came to 3 bases and at J to 1 base, leaving 4 bases not matched to a gene. The CDR3 sequence is 15 residues long. Germline CDR1 is MNHEY and CDR2 is SMNVEV (reference sequence). The chain's CDR3 is CASSFGTTRTDTQYF. The CDR3, as DNA: TGTGCCAGCAGTTTCGGGACTACCCGCACAGATACGCAGTATTTT.

The chain joins TRBV7-2 to TRBJ2-1; D not resolved. Germline V gene lookup returns CDR1 SGHTA and CDR2 FQGNSA. With 5 bases removed from V and 8 bases from J, the gap between germline ends came to 19 bases. The CDR3 totals 15 residues. This CDR3 reads CASSPTTQPWDEQFF. The CDR3 DNA is TGTGCCAGCAGCCCTACTACTCAACCTTGGGATGAGCAGTTCTTC.

V usage is TRBV3-1 and J usage is TRBJ1-1; D call uncertain. The CDR3 runs 12 residues. CDR1 is LGHDT, CDR2 YNNKEL, per germline (reference sequence). Trimming left V 2 bases short and J 1 base short, with 2 bases between. The CDR3: CASSQQNTEAFF. CDR3 nucleotides: TGTGCCAGCAGCCAACAGAACACTGAAGCTTTCTTT.